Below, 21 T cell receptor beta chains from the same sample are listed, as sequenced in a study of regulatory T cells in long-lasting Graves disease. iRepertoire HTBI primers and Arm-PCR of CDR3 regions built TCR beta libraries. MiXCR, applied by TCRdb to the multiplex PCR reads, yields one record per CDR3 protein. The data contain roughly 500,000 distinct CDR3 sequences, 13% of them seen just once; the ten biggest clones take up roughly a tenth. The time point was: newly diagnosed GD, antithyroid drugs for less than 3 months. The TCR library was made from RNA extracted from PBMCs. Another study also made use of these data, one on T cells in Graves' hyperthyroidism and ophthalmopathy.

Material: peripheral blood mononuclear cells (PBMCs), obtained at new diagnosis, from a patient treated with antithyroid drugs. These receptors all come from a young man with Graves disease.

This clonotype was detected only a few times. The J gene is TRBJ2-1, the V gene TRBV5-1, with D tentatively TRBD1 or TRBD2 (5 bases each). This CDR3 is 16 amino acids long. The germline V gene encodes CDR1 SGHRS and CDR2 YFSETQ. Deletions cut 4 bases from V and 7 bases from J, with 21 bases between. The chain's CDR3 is CASSAPGPAQPNEQFF. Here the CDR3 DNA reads TGCGCCAGCAGCGCACCGGGACCCGCCCAACCTAATGAGCAGTTCTTC.

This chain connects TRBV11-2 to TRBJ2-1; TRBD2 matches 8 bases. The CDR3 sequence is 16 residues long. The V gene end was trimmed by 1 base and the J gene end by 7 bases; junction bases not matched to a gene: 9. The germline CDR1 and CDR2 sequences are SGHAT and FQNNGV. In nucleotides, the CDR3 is TGTGCCAGCAGCTTAGCGGAGCGGGAGTTAAGGAATGAGCAGTTCTTC. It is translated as CASSLAERELRNEQFF.

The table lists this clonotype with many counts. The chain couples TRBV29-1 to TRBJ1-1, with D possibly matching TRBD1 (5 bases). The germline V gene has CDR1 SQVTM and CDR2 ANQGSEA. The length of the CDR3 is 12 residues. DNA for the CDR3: TGCTCGGGGACGGGTAGGGGCATTGAAGCTTTCTTT. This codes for CSGTGRGIEAFF.

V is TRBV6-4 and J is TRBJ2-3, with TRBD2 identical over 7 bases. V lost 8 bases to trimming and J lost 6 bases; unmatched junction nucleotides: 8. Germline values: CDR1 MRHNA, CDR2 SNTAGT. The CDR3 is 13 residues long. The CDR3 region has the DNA TGTGCCAGCGCGCGGACTAGTCTCGATACGCAGTATTTT. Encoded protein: CASARTSLDTQYF.

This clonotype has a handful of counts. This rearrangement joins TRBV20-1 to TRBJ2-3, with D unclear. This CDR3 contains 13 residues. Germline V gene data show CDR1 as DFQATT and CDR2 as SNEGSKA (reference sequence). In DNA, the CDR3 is TGCATAGAAGTAGAGAATCGCACAGATACGCAGTATTTT. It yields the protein CIEVENRTDTQYF.

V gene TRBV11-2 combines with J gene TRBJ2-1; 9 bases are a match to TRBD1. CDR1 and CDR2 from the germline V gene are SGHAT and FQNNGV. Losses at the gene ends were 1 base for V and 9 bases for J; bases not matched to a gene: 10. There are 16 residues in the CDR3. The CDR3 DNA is TGTGCCAGCAGCTTAGGGACAGGGGCTTCGATTCGTGAGCAGTTCTTC. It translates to CASSLGTGASIREQFF. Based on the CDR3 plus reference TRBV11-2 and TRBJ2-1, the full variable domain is EAGVAQSPRYKIIEKRQSVAFWCNPISGHATLYWYQQILGQGPKLLIQFQNNGVVDDSQLPKDRFSAERLKGVDSTLKIQPAKLEDSAVYLCASSLGTGASIREQFFGPGTRLTVL.

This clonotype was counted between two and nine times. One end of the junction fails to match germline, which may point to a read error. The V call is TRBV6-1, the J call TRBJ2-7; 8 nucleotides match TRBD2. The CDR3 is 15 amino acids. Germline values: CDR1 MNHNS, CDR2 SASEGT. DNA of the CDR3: TGTGCCAGCAGTCAAGCGGGAGATGTCTTGTACGAGCAGTACTTC. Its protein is CASSQAGDVLYEQYF.

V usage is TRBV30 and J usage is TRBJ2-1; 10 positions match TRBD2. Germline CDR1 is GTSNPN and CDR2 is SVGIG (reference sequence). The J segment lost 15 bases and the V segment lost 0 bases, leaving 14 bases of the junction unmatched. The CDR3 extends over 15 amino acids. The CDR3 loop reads CAWSVGLAGVTFGFF. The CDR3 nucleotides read TGTGCCTGGAGTGTAGGCCTAGCGGGAGTCACCTTTGGGTTCTTC. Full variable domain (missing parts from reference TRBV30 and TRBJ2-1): SQTIHQWPATLVQPVGSPLSLECTVEGTSNPNLYWYRQAAGRGLQLLFYSVGIGQISSEVPQNLSASRPQDRQFILSSKKLLLSDSGFYLCAWSVGLAGVTFGFFGPGTRLTVL.

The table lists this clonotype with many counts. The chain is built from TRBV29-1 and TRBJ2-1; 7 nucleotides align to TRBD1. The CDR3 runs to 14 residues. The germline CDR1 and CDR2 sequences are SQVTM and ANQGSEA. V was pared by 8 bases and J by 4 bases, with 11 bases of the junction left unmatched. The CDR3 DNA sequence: TGCAGCACCCATTCGGACAGGAAATACAATGAGCAGTTCTTC. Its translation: CSTHSDRKYNEQFF.

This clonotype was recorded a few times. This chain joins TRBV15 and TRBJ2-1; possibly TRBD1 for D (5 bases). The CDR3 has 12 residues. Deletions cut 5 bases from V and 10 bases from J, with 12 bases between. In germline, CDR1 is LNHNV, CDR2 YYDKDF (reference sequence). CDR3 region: CATSRRQTEQFF. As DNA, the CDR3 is TGTGCCACCAGCCGGCGACAGACAGAGCAGTTCTTC.

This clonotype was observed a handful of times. CDR3 bases: TGTGCCACCAGTGATATACGGGCCGCCGGGGAGCTGTTTTTT. This gives the protein CATSDIRAAGELFF. The rearrangement joins TRBV24-1 to TRBJ2-2; D is undetermined. Trimming removed 3 bases at V and 6 bases at J, with 10 bases between. CDR1 is KGHDR and CDR2 is SFDVKD in the germline V gene. The CDR3 contains 14 residues.

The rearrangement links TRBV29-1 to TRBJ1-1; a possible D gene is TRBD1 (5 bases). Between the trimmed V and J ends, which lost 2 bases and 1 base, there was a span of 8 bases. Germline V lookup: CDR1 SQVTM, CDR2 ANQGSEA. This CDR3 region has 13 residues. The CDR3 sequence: CSVEWGGNTEAFF. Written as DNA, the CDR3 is TGCAGCGTTGAATGGGGCGGGAACACTGAAGCTTTCTTT.

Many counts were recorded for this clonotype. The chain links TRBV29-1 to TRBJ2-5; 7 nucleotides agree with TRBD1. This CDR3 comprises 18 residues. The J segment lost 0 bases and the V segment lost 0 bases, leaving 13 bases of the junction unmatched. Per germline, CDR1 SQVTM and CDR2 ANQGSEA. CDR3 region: CSVEDHVTADRYQETQYF. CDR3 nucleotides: TGCAGCGTTGAAGATCACGTCACGGCGGACAGGTACCAAGAGACCCAGTACTTC.

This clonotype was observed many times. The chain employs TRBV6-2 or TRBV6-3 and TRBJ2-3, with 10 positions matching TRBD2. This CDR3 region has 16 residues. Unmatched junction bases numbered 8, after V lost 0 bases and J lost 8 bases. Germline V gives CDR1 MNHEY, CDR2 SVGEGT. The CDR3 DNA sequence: TGTGCCAGCAGTTACTCGGGGGGTAGCGGGAGGCGTACGCAGTATTTT. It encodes CASSYSGGSGRRTQYF.

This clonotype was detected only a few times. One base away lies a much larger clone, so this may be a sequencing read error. The CDR3: CANSVRTGGIGELFF. CDR3 nucleotide sequence: TGTGCCAACAGTGTACGGACAGGGGGCATCGGGGAGCTGTTTTTT. The rearrangement links TRBV27 to TRBJ2-2; 11 bases agree with TRBD1. This CDR3 contains 15 residues. Germline V gives CDR1 MNHEY, CDR2 SMNVEV (reference sequence).

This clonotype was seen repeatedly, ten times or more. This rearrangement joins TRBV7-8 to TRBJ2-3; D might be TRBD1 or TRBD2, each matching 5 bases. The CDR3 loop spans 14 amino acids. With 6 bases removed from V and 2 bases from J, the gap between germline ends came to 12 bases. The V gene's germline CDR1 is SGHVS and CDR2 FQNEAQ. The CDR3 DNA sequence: TGTGCCAGCAGGACCGGGGCTACCACAGATACGCAGTATTTT. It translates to CASRTGATTDTQYF.

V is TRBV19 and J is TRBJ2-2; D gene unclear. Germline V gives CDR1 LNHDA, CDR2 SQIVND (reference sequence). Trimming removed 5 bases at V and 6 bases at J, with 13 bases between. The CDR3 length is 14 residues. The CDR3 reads CASSPPIISGELFF. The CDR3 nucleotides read TGTGCCAGTAGTCCACCCATCATCTCCGGGGAGCTGTTTTTT.

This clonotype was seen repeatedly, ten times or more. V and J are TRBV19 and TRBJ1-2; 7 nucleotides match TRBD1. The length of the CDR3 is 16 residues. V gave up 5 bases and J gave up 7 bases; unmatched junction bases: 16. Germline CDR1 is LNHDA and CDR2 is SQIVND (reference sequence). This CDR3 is CASSETSGTAGSGYTF. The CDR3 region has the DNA TGTGCCAGTAGTGAGACATCCGGGACAGCGGGATCTGGCTACACCTTC.

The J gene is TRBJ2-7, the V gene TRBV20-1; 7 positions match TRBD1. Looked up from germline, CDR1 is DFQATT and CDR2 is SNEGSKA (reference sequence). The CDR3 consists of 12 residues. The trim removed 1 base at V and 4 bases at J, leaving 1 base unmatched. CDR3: CSARGDRYEQYF. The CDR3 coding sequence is TGCAGTGCTAGAGGGGACAGATACGAGCAGTACTTC.

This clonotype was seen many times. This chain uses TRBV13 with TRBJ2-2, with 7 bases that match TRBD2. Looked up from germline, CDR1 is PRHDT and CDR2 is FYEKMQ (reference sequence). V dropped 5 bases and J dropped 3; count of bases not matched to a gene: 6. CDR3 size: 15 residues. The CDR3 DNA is TGTGCCAGCAGCCCCCGGGAGGTCTACACCGGGGAGCTGTTTTTT. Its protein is CASSPREVYTGELFF.

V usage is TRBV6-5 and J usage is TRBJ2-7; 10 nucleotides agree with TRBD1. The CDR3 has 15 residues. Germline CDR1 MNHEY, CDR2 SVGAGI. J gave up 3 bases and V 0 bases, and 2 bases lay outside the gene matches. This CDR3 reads CASSYSGTGDYEQYF. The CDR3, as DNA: TGTGCCAGCAGTTACTCCGGGACAGGGGACTACGAGCAGTACTTC.